Below, 17 T cell receptor beta chains from the same sample are listed, as sequenced in a study of blood T cell repertoires in COVID-19. Method: immunoSEQ multiplex PCR; TCRdb's copy keeps in-frame clones and lacks some. Of roughly 310,000 clones listed, 90% are singletons. Material for sequencing was PBMCs or T cells enriched from blood (not recorded which). The receptor set was obtained from a man between 60 and 70 years old who had recovered from COVID-19.

The genes are TRBV7-9 and TRBJ2-2; 10 nucleotides align to TRBD2. Trimming removed 5 bases from V and 6 bases from J; junction bases left unmatched: 9. The CDR3 extends over 16 amino acids. Germline V gene data show CDR1 as SEHNR and CDR2 as FQNEAQ (reference sequence). CDR3 region: CASSRTGTSVAGELFF. For the CDR3, the DNA is TGTGCCAGCAGCCGCACCGGGACTAGCGTCGCCGGGGAGCTGTTTTTT.

The J gene is TRBJ2-2, the V gene TRBV12-3 or TRBV12-4, with no clear D. Trimming took 5 bases from V and 8 from J, leaving 9 bases between them. The CDR3 totals 12 residues. In nucleotides, the CDR3 is TGTGCCAGCAGTCGGTCCCGGGGGGAGCTGTTTTTT. Translation: CASSRSRGELFF.

This chain uses TRBV11-3 with TRBJ1-1; 10 bases are shared with TRBD1. Germline CDR1 SGHNT, CDR2 YENEEA. V was pared by 5 bases and J by 0 bases, with 12 bases of the junction left unmatched. The CDR3 length is 18 residues. The CDR3 spells CASSPGTGAATLNTEAFF. DNA of the CDR3: TGTGCCAGCAGCCCCGGGACAGGGGCCGCCACTCTGAACACTGAAGCTTTCTTT.

The J gene is TRBJ2-7, the V gene TRBV3-1 (or the pseudogene TRBV3-2); TRBD2 aligns across 10 bases. The CDR3 has 17 amino acids. Per germline, CDR1 LGHDT and CDR2 YNNKEL (reference sequence). The V gene end was trimmed by 1 base and the J gene end by 6 bases; junction bases not matched to a gene: 12. In DNA, the CDR3 is TGTGCCAGCAGCCAAGGTCGCCTAGCGGGGGCCCTGGGCGAGCAGTACTTC. This translates into CASSQGRLAGALGEQYF.

The chain recombines TRBV19 with TRBJ2-3, with D possibly matching TRBD2 (5 bases). The CDR3 length is 14 residues. Trimming took off 3 bases at V and 3 bases at J, with 10 bases between the two ends. The V gene's germline CDR1 is LNHDA and CDR2 SQIVND (reference sequence). The CDR3, as DNA: TGTGCCAGTAGTATCGGACTCGGAACAGATACGCAGTATTTT. Amino acids: CASSIGLGTDTQYF.

The chain recombines TRBV7-3 with TRBJ1-2; 8 bases line up with TRBD1. CDR1 SGHTA and CDR2 FQGTGA come from the germline V gene. After removal of 5 bases from V and 8 bases from J, the junction contained 7 bases not matched to a gene. The CDR3 has 13 residues. This chain's CDR3 is CASSDRTGNGYTF. The CDR3 region has the DNA TGTGCCAGCAGCGATCGGACAGGGAACGGCTACACCTTC.

In its sample, this clone was seen once. The chain combines TRBV7-9 with TRBJ1-1, with 8 bases identical to TRBD1. V lost 0 bases to trimming and J lost 2 bases; unmatched junction nucleotides: 2. CDR3 length equals 15 residues. Germline V gene sequence: CDR1 SEHNR, CDR2 FQNEAQ (reference sequence). The CDR3 here is CASSLAGTGNTEAFF. Here the CDR3 DNA reads TGTGCCAGCAGCTTAGCCGGGACAGGAAACACTGAAGCTTTCTTT.

The chain has TRBV7-9 and TRBJ2-3, with D perhaps TRBD1 (5 bases). Trimming removed 5 bases from V and 3 bases from J, with 12 bases in between. The germline gives CDR1 SEHNR, CDR2 FQNEAQ (reference sequence). This CDR3 has 14 residues. The CDR3 nucleotides are TGTGCCAGCAGCCTCCAGGGTGCAACAGATACGCAGTATTTT. Translating gives CASSLQGATDTQYF.

The J gene is TRBJ1-2, the V gene TRBV4-3; possible D gene TRBD1, 5 bases. V lost 1 base, J lost 7 bases, and 19 bases lay in between. Germline CDR1 LGHNA, CDR2 YSLEER. CDR3 length: 16 residues. The CDR3 DNA follows: TGCGCCAGCAGCCAAGTCGAGGAGGGGAGACGTAGTGGCTACACCTTC. Translation gives CASSQVEEGRRSGYTF.

The rearrangement links TRBV9 to TRBJ2-1; 8 bases are a match to TRBD1. V lost 0 bases to trimming and J lost 6 bases; unmatched junction nucleotides: 14. Germline V lookup: CDR1 SGDLS, CDR2 YYNGEE. This CDR3 comprises 18 residues. The CDR3 sequence is CASSVDLSGQGSRNEQFF. Written as DNA, the CDR3 is TGTGCCAGCAGCGTAGACCTGAGCGGACAGGGTTCCCGCAATGAGCAGTTCTTC.

This clone was observed once. The chain combines TRBV5-4 with TRBJ1-1, with 7 bases fitting TRBD1. The V gene end was trimmed by 0 bases and the J gene end by 5 bases; junction bases not matched to a gene: 4. Germline V gene lookup returns CDR1 SGHNT and CDR2 YYREEE (reference sequence). The CDR3 contains 14 residues. DNA for the CDR3: TGTGCCAGCAGCTTGGAGAGGGGGCGGACTGAAGCTTTCTTT. It yields the protein CASSLERGRTEAFF.

V is TRBV6-5 and J is TRBJ1-2; D might be TRBD1 (6 bases). The germline gives CDR1 MNHEY, CDR2 SVGAGI. V lost 6 bases and J lost 2, with 10 bases in between. CDR3 length equals 13 residues. The CDR3 nucleotides read TGTGCCAGCAGGTACAGGGAGAACTATGGCTACACCTTC. Protein product: CASRYRENYGYTF.

This sequence joins TRBV6-5 and TRBJ1-2; 9 bases fit TRBD1. The CDR3 consists of 15 residues. Trimming at V came to 0 bases and at J to 6 bases, leaving 5 bases not matched to a gene. Germline V CDR1 and CDR2: MNHEY, SVGAGI. CDR3 DNA: TGTGCCAGCAGTTACTCGACTAGGGACAGGGATGGCTACACCTTC. Its protein is CASSYSTRDRDGYTF.

J is TRBJ2-6 and V is TRBV14; a possible D gene is TRBD1 (5 bases). The CDR3 is 18 amino acids. V was cut by 0 bases and J by 2 bases, with 14 bases left in between. CDR1 and CDR2 (germline): SGHDN, FVKESK. The CDR3 sequence is CASSQEFLAGTGANVLTF. CDR3 sequence (DNA): TGTGCCAGCAGCCAAGAATTTCTGGCAGGGACTGGGGCCAACGTCCTGACTTTC. The entire variable domain, with the rest obtained from reference TRBV14 and TRBJ2-6, is as follows: EAGVTQFPSHSVIEKGQTVTLRCDPISGHDNLYWYRRVMGKEIKFLLHFVKESKQDESGMPNNRFLAERTGGTYSTLKVQPAELEDSGVYFCASSQEFLAGTGANVLTFGAGSRLTVL.

The genes are TRBV2 and TRBJ2-7, with D uncertain. The CDR3 sequence is 13 residues long. From germline, CDR1 is SNHLY and CDR2 FYNNEI. V dropped 9 bases and J dropped 0 bases, with 12 bases sitting between them. The CDR3, as DNA: TGTGCCAGAAGCAAGAACAGCTCCTACGAGCAGTACTTC. Its protein product is CARSKNSSYEQYF.

The genes are TRBV7-2 and TRBJ2-5, with a tentative D call TRBD1 (6 bases). This CDR3 is built from 14 residues. Trimming took off 4 bases at V and 5 bases at J, with 14 bases between the two ends. CDR1 is SGHTA, CDR2 FQGNSA, per germline. The CDR3 protein is CASSSIQGWETQYF. In DNA, the CDR3 is TGTGCCAGCAGCTCTATCCAGGGGTGGGAGACCCAGTACTTC. Complete variable domain (other parts from reference TRBV7-2 and TRBJ2-5): GAGVSQSPSNKVTEKGKDVELRCDPISGHTALYWYRQSLGQGLEFLIYFQGNSAPDKSGLPSDRFSAERTGGSVSTLTIQRTQQEDSAVYLCASSSIQGWETQYFGPGTRLLVL.

This clone has only a few counts. This sequence joins TRBV5-1 and TRBJ2-7; no firm D call. Trimming removed 0 bases at V and 2 bases at J, with 3 bases between. Germline V gene data show CDR1 as SGHRS and CDR2 as YFSETQ. The CDR3 has 12 amino acids. CDR3 in DNA: TGCGCCAGCAGCTTGGATACCTACGAGCAGTACTTC. This sequence encodes CASSLDTYEQYF.